Listed below are T cell receptor beta chains from one sample, sequenced in a study of T-cell memory formation after mild COVID-19. TCRdb used MiXCR to reprocess the 5' RACE reads, holding one entry per CDR3 protein. The profile shows about 400,000 distinct CDR3 sequences, more than 20% of them singletons. The specimen sequenced was PBMCs or a T cell subset sorted from them (not recorded which). The receptors shown here come from an adult woman who had mild COVID-19 (a few samples of this study predate the infection). Cell type and time point are not known. CDR3s include the opening cysteine and the closing phenylalanine or tryptophan. D genes are given only for firm matches. Size tells how often a clone was seen (once, few, many) or the class of an expanded clone, and some rows leave it out.

J: TRBJ2-7; V: TRBV5-4; size: .; D: .; DNA: TGTGCCAGCAGCTTGGGGGCAGGGAGGTACGAGCAGTACTTC; CDR3: CASSLGAGRYEQYF
J: TRBJ1-2; V: TRBV4-1; size: few; D: TRBD1; DNA: TGCGCCAGCAGCAGGACAGGGTACGGCTACACCTTC; CDR3: CASSRTGYGYTF
J: TRBJ2-5; V: TRBV6-5; size: few; D: .; DNA: TGTGCCAGCAGTTACTCCCCATACTTTGATCAAGAGACCCAGTACTTC; CDR3: CASSYSPYFDQETQYF
J: TRBJ1-6; V: TRBV15; size: .; D: .; DNA: TGTGCCACCAGCAGGGATTCTAATTCACCCCTCCACTTT; CDR3: CATSRDSNSPLHF
J: TRBJ1-2; V: TRBV25-1; size: .; D: TRBD1; DNA: TGTGCCAGCAGTGAATGGGACAGCCCAGGACGCTACACCTTC; CDR3: CASSEWDSPGRYTF
J: TRBJ2-1; V: TRBV5-6; size: .; D: TRBD2; DNA: TGTGCCAGCAGCATCCCCGGGAGGGGGTACAATGAGCAGTTCTTC; CDR3: CASSIPGRGYNEQFF
J: TRBJ1-5; V: TRBV27; size: few; D: .; DNA: TGTGCCAGCTCCCGAGGTGATCAGCCCCAGCATTTT; CDR3: CASSRGDQPQHF
J: TRBJ2-2; V: TRBV20-1; size: few; D: TRBD2; DNA: TGCAGTGCTAGAGATATAGCGGGCCTCACCGGGGAGCTGTTTTTT; CDR3: CSARDIAGLTGELFF
J: TRBJ1-5; V: TRBV20-1; size: .; D: TRBD1; DNA: TGCAGTGCTATCTCTTCCGTGGCAGGGGGTCAGCCCCAGCATTTT; CDR3: CSAISSVAGGQPQHF
J: TRBJ2-1; V: TRBV5-4; size: once; D: .; DNA: TGTGCCAGCAGCTTCGAGGCTCGGGGCAATGAGCAGTTCTTC; CDR3: CASSFEARGNEQFF
J: TRBJ2-5; V: TRBV2; size: .; D: .; DNA: TGTGCCAGCAGTGACCGGCCAGGGTGGCAAGAGACCCAGTACTTC; CDR3: CASSDRPGWQETQYF
J: TRBJ2-1; V: TRBV5-6; size: .; D: TRBD2; DNA: TGTGCCAGCAGCATTAACTGGGGGTCACTAGCGAACAATGAGCAGTTCTTC; CDR3: CASSINWGSLANNEQFF
J: TRBJ1-5; V: TRBV27; size: .; D: TRBD1; DNA: TGTGCCAGCAGGCCGGGGACAGGTGGCAATCAGCCCCAGCATTTT; CDR3: CASRPGTGGNQPQHF
J: TRBJ2-3; V: TRBV20-1; size: .; D: .; DNA: TGCAGTGCTAGGAATTTGCTTAGGGGGACTACAGATACGCAGTATTTT; CDR3: CSARNLLRGTTDTQYF
J: TRBJ1-5; V: TRBV20-1; size: few; D: .; DNA: TGCAGTGCAAAACAGGGCGGTCAGCCCCAGCATTTT; CDR3: CSAKQGGQPQHF
J: TRBJ1-2; V: TRBV9; size: .; D: .; DNA: TGTGCCAGCAGCGTAGCTGGCCGCACCTATGGCTACACCTTC; CDR3: CASSVAGRTYGYTF